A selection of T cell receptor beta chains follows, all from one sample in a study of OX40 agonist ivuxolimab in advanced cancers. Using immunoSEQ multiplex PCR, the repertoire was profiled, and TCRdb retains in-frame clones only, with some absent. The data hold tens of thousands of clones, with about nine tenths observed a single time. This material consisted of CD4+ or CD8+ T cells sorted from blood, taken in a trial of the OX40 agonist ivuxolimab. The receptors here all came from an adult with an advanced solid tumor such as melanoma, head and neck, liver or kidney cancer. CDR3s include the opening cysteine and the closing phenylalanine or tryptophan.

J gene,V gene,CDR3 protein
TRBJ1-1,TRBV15,CATSSGTGGAGTEAFF
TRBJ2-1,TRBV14,CASSPTSGADNEQFF
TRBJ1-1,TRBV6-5,CASSYSKVELTEAFF
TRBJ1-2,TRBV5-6,CASSSGRDYGYTF
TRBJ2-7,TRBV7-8,CASSFGAYEQYF
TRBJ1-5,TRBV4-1,CASSQAEGSNQPQHF
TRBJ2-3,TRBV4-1,CASSHWASEATQYF
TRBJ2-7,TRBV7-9,CASSLGGDEQYF
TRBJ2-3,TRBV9,CASSVTGTDTQYF
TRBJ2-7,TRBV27,CASSLGGENYEQYF
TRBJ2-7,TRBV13,CASSLGGQGSYEQYF
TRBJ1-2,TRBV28,CASSTYDRGLEAHNYGYTF
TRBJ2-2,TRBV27,CASSTSTFARITGELFF
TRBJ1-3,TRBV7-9,CASSLATGSGNTIYF
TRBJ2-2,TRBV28,CASSLEGYTGELFF
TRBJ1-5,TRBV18,CASSPSGQGRGQPQHF
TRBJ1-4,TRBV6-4,CASSASKGVFNEKLFF
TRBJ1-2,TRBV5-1,CASSPSDRALGWYGYTF
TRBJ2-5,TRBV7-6,CASSPTSGAQETQYF
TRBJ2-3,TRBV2,CASKIGGDTDTQYF
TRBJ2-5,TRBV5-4,CASSLVGQTARETQYF
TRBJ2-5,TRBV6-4,CAIRTVVETQYF
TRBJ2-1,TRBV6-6,CASSYGTGSYNEQFF
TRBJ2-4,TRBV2,CASTTGFHLNIQYF
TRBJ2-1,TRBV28,CASIASVGSYNEQFF
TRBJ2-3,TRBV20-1,CSASITDTQYF
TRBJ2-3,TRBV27,CASSLEGITDTQYF